The sequence of this T cell receptor (beta chain) was determined in a study of blood T cell repertoires in COVID-19 (dated by TCRdb to the early 2020s). About the investigation overall: The collaborator samples originated in the United States, Italy and Spain and spanned the acute and convalescent phases of COVID-19. The prospective study material was composed of cDNA or gDNA derived from T cells, B-cell-depleted T cells, or PBMCs. The dataset comprised deeply sampled blood TCRbeta repertoires from subjects exposed to, actively infected with, or recovered from COVID-19. A freely available public database, intended as a resource for researchers studying the immune response to SARS-CoV-2, is where the repertoires were released. Samples came from the ongoing ImmuneRACE study (first 160 participants) plus 1,254 subjects from 6 global collaborators. A de-identified subject ID, COVID-19 status, age in years and sex were almost always included in the sample metadata. Where available, HLA class I and class II types were obtained from metadata supplied by the sample provider rather than from assay-based typing. The paper as a whole reports these results and caveats: Clinical and demographic metadata were provided uncurated, with the amount varying by source and participant.

As encoded in the germline V gene, CDR1 is SGHRS while CDR2 is YFSETQ. From cysteine to phenylalanine, the CDR3 is 14 amino acids long. Of all the DNA, just the CDR3 is kept, 42 bases in frame from base 1. Ends trimmed: V by 3 bases, J by 4 bases; bases unmatched to a gene: 1. Collaborating institutions collected whole blood in K2EDTA tubes following their own protocols. Collaborator samples were shipped for TCRbeta analysis as frozen whole blood, isolated PBMCs, or DNA extracted from either sample type. The immunoSEQ Assay, a bias-controlled multiplex PCR, was used to amplify TCRbeta CDR3 regions from genomic DNA. The authors' analysis ran thus. The number of nucleated cells in each sample was estimated from the amplification of reference gene primers within the assay. To quantify the absolute abundance of each unique TCRbeta CDR3 rearrangement, sequence reads were collapsed and filtered. For each sample, productive Simpson clonality was calculated by taking the square root of Simpson's diversity index across productive rearrangements. Here the immuneACCESS table is served through TCRdb, limited to in-frame sequences with V and J called. Missing clones are a known gap in these copies; in checked studies unresolved V genes cover under half, and the rest lacks a known reason. V and J calls and clone size are copied from that table; D and trimming were computed from the DNA. The sample includes about 290,000 clones, with 86% observed a single time. The top ten hold 3% of the sample.

Concerning this clone: This receptor's antigen is unknown. No clone much larger than this one lies a single base away; base qualities are absent. Other nucleotide sequences from this sample produce the same CDR3.

Sequencing was performed on peripheral blood. This TCR derives from a woman aged 25 to 39 with active or convalescent COVID-19. The chain links TRBV5-1 with TRBJ1-4, and 9 bases in between align with TRBD1. The base sequence is TGCGCCAGCAGCTCGGGACAGGGTAATGAAAAACTGTTTTTT. Its translation reads: CASSSGQGNEKLFF.